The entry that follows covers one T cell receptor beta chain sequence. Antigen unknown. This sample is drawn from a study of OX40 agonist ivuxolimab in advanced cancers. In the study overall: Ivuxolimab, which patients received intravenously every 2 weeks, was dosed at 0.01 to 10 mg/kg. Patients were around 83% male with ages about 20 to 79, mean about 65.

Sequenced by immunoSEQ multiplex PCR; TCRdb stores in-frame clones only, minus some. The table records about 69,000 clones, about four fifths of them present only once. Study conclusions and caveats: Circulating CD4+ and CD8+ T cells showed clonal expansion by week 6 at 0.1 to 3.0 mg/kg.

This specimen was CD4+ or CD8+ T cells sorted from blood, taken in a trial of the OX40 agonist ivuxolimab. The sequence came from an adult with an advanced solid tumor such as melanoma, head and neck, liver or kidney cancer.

The CDR3 region has the DNA TGTGCCAGCAGACGGCCCGCTAGCGGAGGCCAAGAGACCCAGTACTTC. This codes for CASRRPASGGQETQYF. V and J are TRBV2 and TRBJ2-5; 7 bases agree with TRBD2. Trimming cost V 6 bases and J 1 base; bases outside gene matches: 11. The CDR3 has 16 residues. Germline CDR1 is SNHLY and CDR2 is FYNNEI.